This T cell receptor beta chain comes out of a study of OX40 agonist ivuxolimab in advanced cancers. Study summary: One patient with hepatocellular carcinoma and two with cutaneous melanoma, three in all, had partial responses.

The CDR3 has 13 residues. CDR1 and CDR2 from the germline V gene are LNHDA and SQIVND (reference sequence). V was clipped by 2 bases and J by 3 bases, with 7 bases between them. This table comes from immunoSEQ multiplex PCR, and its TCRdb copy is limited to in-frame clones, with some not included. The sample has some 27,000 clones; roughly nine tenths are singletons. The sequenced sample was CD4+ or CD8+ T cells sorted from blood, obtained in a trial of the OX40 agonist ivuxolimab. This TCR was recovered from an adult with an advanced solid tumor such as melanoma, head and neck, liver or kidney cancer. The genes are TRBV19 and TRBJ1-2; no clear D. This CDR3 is CASSIIRYYGYTF. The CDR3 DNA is TGTGCCAGTAGTATAATAAGGTACTATGGCTACACCTTC.